The 9 T cell receptor beta chains given below trace back to one sample, sequenced in a study of technical replicates of blood from a few donors. The assay was immunoSEQ multiplex PCR, and TCRdb's table has in-frame clones only and misses some. The sample includes around 68,000 clones, under 98% of them seen just once. Sequenced material: T cells isolated from PBMCs. Every receptor here comes from a human donor in good health.

This chain uses TRBV7-2 with TRBJ1-2; D not resolved. Germline loops: CDR1 SGHTA, CDR2 FQGNSA. Trimming removed 1 base from V and 8 bases from J, with 11 bases in between. This CDR3 is built from 13 residues. CDR3 protein: CASSLESGRGYTF. The CDR3 DNA is TGTGCCAGCAGCTTAGAGTCAGGTCGAGGCTACACCTTC. Together with reference TRBV7-2 and TRBJ1-2, the CDR3 gives the full variable domain: GAGVSQSPSNKVTEKGKDVELRCDPISGHTALYWYRQSLGQGLEFLIYFQGNSAPDKSGLPSDRFSAERTGGSVSTLTIQRTQQEDSAVYLCASSLESGRGYTFGSGTRLTVV.

The gene calls are TRBV5-4 and TRBJ2-7, with D perhaps matching TRBD1 (6 bases). Germline V gene data show CDR1 as SGHNT and CDR2 as YYREEE (reference sequence). Between the trimmed V and J ends, which lost 5 bases and 3 bases, there was a span of 9 bases. This CDR3 comprises 12 residues. The CDR3 reads CASREDSYEQYF. In nucleotides, the CDR3 is TGTGCCAGCAGGGAGGACAGCTACGAGCAGTACTTC.

This chain connects TRBV6-5 to TRBJ2-7, with a possible D match to TRBD2 (6 bases). CDR3 length: 15 amino acids. Germline V gene data show CDR1 as MNHEY and CDR2 as SVGAGI. With 2 bases removed from V and 2 bases from J, the gap between germline ends came to 13 bases. CDR3 loop: CASSYGLAGTYEQYF. The CDR3 DNA is TGTGCCAGCAGTTACGGACTGGCGGGGACCTACGAGCAGTACTTC.

Only one count was recorded for this clone. The chain uses TRBV6-5 and TRBJ2-7, with TRBD1 matching over 8 bases. The ends lost 6 bases at V and 5 bases at J; junction bases unmatched: 6. The CDR3 is made up of 13 amino acids. CDR1 is MNHEY, CDR2 SVGAGI, per germline. The CDR3 bases are TGTGCCAGCAGACTGCCAGGGGGCGACGAGCAGTACTTC. Encoded protein: CASRLPGGDEQYF.

The rearrangement uses TRBV5-1 and TRBJ2-5; 7 nucleotides agree with TRBD1. The germline gives CDR1 SGHRS, CDR2 YFSETQ. J gave up 2 bases and V 0 bases, and 1 base lay outside the gene matches. This CDR3 has 14 amino acids. This chain's CDR3 is CASSLETGQETQYF. In DNA form, the CDR3 reads TGCGCCAGCAGCTTGGAGACAGGGCAAGAGACCCAGTACTTC.

This chain uses TRBV7-7 with TRBJ1-4; D is possibly TRBD1 (6 bases). CDR1 is SSHAT and CDR2 is FNYEAQ in the germline V gene (reference sequence). The CDR3 is 13 residues long. The CDR3 nucleotides read TGTGCTAGCGCCACAGGGATGGGAGAAAAACTGTTTTTT. Protein sequence: CASATGMGEKLFF.

V usage is TRBV27 and J usage is TRBJ2-5; D possibly corresponds to TRBD1 (6 bases). There are 15 residues in the CDR3. Germline-derived CDR1 and CDR2 are MNHEY and SMNVEV (reference sequence). Deletions cut 1 base from V and 1 base from J, with 10 bases between. The CDR3 nucleotides are TGTGCCAGCAGTTTATTGACAGGCCTCCAAGAGACCCAGTACTTC. It codes for CASSLLTGLQETQYF.

This chain connects TRBV15 to TRBJ2-3; 7 bases fit TRBD1. This CDR3 has 14 amino acids. CDR1 and CDR2 (germline): LNHNV, YYDKDF (reference sequence). The V and J ends lost 9 bases and 2 bases, in that order; junction bases with no gene match: 8. CDR3 bases: TGTGCCACGAGGGGGCTGGGATTCACAGATACGCAGTATTTT. Its translation is CATRGLGFTDTQYF.

The CDR3 coding sequence is TGTGCCATCAGTGAGTCGACTGGAGGGAACACTGAAGCTTTCTTT. It yields the protein CAISESTGGNTEAFF. The chain carries TRBV10-3 and TRBJ1-1, with D hard to call. The V end lost 0 bases, the J end lost 1 base, and 9 bases lay between the germline ends. This CDR3 has 15 amino acids. Per the germline V gene, CDR1 is ENHRY and CDR2 is SYGVKD.